Listed here is a single TCR beta chain. The target antigen is unknown. Indicated time point: week 47, end of study. Topical imiquimod accompanied each vaccine dose, which consisted of 300 ug of mutant IDH1 20-mer peptide. Vaccination of patients was performed eight times, in weeks 1, 3, 5, 7, 11, 15, 19 and 23. Assay: immunoSEQ multiplex PCR; the TCRdb copy retains only in-frame clones and omits some. The sample lists 30,000 to 40,000 clones, around 90% occurring once. This CDR3 spans 15 amino acids. Germline loops: CDR1 LNHNV, CDR2 YYDKDF (reference sequence). Trimming removed 0 bases from V and 0 bases from J, with 3 bases in between. This sample was taken from a study of a mutant IDH1 vaccine in newly diagnosed glioma. At the level of the study: Vaccine dosing followed radiotherapy by 4-6 weeks, or accompanied temozolomide cycles.

This clonotype originated in a middle-aged woman with glioma. This specimen was PBMCs, taken from a glioma patient whose treatment included an IDH1 peptide vaccine. The chain uses TRBV15 and TRBJ2-6; D not certain. CDR3: CATSRDHSGANVLTF. CDR3 nucleotide sequence: TGTGCCACCAGCAGAGATCACTCTGGGGCCAACGTCCTGACTTTC.